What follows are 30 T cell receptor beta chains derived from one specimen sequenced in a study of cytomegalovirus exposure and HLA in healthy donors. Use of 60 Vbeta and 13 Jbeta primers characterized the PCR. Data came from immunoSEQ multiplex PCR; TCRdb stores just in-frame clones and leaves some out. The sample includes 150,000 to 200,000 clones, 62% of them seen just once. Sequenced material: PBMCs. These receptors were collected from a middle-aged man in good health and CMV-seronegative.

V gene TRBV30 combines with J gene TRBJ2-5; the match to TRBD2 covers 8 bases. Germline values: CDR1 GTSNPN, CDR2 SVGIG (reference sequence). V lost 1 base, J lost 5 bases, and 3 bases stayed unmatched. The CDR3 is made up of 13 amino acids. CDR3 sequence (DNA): TGTGCCTGGAGTGCGGGGGGGCTCGAGACCCAGTACTTC. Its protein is CAWSAGGLETQYF.

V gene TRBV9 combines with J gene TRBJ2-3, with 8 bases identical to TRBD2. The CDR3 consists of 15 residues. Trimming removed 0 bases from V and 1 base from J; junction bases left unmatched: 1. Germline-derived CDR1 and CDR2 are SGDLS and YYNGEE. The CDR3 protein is CASSVVGGGTDTQYF. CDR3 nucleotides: TGTGCCAGCAGCGTAGTCGGGGGGGGCACAGATACGCAGTATTTT.

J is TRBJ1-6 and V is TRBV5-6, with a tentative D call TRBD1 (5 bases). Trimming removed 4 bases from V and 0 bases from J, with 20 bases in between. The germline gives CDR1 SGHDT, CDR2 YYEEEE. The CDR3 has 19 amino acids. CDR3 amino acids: CASSPRSTGLSSYNSPLHF. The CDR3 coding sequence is TGTGCCAGCAGCCCCCGGAGTACAGGTCTGAGCTCCTATAATTCACCCCTCCACTTT.

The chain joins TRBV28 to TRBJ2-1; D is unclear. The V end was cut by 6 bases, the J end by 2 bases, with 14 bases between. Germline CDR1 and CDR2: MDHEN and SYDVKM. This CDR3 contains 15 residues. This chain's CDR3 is CASSPRSYTYNEQFF. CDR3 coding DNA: TGTGCCAGCAGCCCCCGTTCCTATACCTACAATGAGCAGTTCTTC.

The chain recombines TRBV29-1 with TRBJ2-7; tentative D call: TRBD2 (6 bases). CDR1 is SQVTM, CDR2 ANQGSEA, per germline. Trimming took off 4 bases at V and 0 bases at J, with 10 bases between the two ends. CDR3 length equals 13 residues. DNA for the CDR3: TGCAGCGTTGGGAGCGGGCTCTCCTACGAGCAGTACTTC. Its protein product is CSVGSGLSYEQYF.

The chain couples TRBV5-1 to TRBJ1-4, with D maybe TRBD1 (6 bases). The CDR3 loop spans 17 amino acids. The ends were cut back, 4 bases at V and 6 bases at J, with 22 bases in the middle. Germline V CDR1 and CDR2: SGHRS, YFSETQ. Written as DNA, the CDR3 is TGCGCCAGCAGCCCGATTCCGCAGGGGAATCCGGATGAAAAACTGTTTTTT. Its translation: CASSPIPQGNPDEKLFF.

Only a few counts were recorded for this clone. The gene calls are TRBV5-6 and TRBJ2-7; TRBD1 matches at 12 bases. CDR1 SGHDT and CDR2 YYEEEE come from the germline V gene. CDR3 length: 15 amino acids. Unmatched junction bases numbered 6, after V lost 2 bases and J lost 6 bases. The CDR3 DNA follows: TGTGCCAGCAGCTTCCCGGGACAGGGGGCGAGCGAGCAGTACTTC. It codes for CASSFPGQGASEQYF.

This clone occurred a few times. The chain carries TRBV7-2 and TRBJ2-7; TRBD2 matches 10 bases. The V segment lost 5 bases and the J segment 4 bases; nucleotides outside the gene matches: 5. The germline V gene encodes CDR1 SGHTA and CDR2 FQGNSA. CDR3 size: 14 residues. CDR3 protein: CASSAGTSVYEQYF. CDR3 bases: TGTGCCAGCAGCGCCGGGACTAGCGTGTACGAGCAGTACTTC.

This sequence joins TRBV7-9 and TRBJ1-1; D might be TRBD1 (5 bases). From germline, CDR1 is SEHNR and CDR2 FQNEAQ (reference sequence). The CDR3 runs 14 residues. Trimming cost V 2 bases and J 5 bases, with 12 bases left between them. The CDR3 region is CASSLPYGGTEAFF. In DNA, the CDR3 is TGTGCCAGCAGCTTACCCTATGGGGGGACTGAAGCTTTCTTT. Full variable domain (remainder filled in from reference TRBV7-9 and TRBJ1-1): DTGVSQNPRHKITKRGQNVTFRCDPISEHNRLYWYRQTLGQGPEFLTYFQNEAQLEKSRLLSDRFSAERPKGSFSTLEIQRTEQGDSAMYLCASSLPYGGTEAFFGQGTRLTVV.

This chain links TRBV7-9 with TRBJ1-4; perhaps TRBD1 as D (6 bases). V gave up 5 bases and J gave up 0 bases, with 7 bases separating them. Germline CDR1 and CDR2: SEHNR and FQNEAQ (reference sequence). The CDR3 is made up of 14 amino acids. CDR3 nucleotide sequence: TGTGCCAGCAGCCCAGGGGCAACTAATGAAAAACTGTTTTTT. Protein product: CASSPGATNEKLFF.

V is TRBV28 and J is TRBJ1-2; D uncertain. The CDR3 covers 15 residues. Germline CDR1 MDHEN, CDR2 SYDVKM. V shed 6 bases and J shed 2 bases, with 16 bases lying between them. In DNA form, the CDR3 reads TGTGCCAGCAGCTCGACTGGGAGCGTAAACTATGGCTACACCTTC. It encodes CASSSTGSVNYGYTF.

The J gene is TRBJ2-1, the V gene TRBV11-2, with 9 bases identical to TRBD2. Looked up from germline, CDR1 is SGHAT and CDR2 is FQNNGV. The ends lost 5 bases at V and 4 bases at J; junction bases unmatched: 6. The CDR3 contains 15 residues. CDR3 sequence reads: CASSRLGLAYNEQFF. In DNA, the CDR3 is TGTGCCAGCAGCAGATTGGGACTAGCTTACAATGAGCAGTTCTTC.

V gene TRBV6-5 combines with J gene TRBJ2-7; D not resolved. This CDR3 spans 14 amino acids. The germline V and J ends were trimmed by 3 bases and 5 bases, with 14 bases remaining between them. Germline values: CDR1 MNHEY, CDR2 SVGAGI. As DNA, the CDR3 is TGTGCCAGCAGTTATACAACTAACCGGGACGAGCAGTACTTC. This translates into CASSYTTNRDEQYF.

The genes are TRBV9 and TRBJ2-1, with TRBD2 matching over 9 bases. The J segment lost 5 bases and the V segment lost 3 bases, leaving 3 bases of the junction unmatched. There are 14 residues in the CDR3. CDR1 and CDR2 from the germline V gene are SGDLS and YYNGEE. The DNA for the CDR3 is TGTGCCAGCAGCGGGGCTAGCGGGGACAATGAGCAGTTCTTC. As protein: CASSGASGDNEQFF.

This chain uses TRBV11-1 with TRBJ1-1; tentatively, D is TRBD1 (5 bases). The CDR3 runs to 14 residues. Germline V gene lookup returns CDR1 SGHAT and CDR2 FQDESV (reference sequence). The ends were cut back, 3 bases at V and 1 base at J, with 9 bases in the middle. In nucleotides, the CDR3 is TGTGCCAGCAGCTTGGGGCGGGAGAACACTGAAGCTTTCTTT. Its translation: CASSLGRENTEAFF.

The CDR3 DNA is TGTGCCAGCAGCTCCCCCAGATTGAACACTGAAGCTTTCTTT. The encoded protein is CASSSPRLNTEAFF. The genes are TRBV28 and TRBJ1-1; D is unresolved. V lost 6 bases and J lost 0, with 11 bases in between. The V gene's germline CDR1 is MDHEN and CDR2 SYDVKM. The CDR3 extends over 14 amino acids.

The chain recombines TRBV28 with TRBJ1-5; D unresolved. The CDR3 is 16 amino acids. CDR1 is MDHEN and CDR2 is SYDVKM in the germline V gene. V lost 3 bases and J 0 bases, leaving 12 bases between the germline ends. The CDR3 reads CASSFSWSDSNQPQHF. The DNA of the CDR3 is TGTGCCAGCAGTTTCTCATGGAGTGATAGCAATCAGCCCCAGCATTTT.

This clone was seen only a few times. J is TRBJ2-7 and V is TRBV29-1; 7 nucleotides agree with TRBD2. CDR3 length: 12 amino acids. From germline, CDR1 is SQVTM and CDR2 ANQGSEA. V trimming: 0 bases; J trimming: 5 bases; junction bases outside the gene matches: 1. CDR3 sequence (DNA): TGCAGCGTTGAAGAGGGGGGGAACGAGCAGTACTTC. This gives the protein CSVEEGGNEQYF.

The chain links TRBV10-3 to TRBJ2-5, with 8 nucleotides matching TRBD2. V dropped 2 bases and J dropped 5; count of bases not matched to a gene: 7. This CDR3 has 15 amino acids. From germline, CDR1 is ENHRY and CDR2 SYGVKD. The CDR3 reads CAISEASGRSETQYF. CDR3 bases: TGTGCCATCAGTGAGGCTAGCGGGCGGTCGGAGACCCAGTACTTC.

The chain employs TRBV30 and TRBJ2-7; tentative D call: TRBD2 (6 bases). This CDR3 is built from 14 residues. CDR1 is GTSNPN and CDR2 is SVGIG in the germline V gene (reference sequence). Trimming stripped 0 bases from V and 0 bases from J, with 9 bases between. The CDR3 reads CAWSVGRSSYEQYF. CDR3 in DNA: TGTGCCTGGAGTGTGGGGAGGAGCTCCTACGAGCAGTACTTC.

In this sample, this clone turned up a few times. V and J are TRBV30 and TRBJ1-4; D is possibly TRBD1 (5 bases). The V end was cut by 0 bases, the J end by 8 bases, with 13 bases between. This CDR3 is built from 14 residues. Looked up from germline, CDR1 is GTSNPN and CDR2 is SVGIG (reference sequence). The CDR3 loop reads CAWSVRQGREKLFF. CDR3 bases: TGTGCCTGGAGTGTACGCCAGGGTAGAGAAAAACTGTTTTTT. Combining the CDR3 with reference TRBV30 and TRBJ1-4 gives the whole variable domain SQTIHQWPATLVQPVGSPLSLECTVEGTSNPNLYWYRQAAGRGLQLLFYSVGIGQISSEVPQNLSASRPQDRQFILSSKKLLLSDSGFYLCAWSVRQGREKLFFGSGTQLSVL.

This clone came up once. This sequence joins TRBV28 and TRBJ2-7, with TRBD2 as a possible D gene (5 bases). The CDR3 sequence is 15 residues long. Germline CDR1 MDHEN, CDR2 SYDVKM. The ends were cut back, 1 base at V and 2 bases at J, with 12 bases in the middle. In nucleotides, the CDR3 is TGTGCCAGCAGTTTATATGGGGTCGGGGCCTACGAGCAGTACTTC. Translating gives CASSLYGVGAYEQYF.

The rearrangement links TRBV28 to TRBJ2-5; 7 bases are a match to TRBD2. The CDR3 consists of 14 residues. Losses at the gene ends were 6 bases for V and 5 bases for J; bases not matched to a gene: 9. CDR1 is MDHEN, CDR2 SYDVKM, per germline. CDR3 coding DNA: TGTGCCAGCAGCCCTCAAGCGGGGTTGGAGACCCAGTACTTC. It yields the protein CASSPQAGLETQYF.

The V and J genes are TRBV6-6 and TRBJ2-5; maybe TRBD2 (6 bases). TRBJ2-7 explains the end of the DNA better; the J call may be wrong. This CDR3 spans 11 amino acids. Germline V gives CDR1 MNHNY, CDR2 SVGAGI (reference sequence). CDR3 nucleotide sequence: TGTGCCAGCGGGACTCGGGACGAGCAGTACTTC. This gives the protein CASGTRDEQYF.

The CDR3 reads CASSGGYSNQPQHF. CDR3 DNA: TGTGCCAGCAGTGGGGGGTATAGCAATCAGCCCCAGCATTTT. This chain joins TRBV27 and TRBJ1-5, with a possible D match to TRBD1 (5 bases). Deletions cut 5 bases from V and 0 bases from J, with 8 bases between. The CDR3 totals 14 residues. Germline CDR1 MNHEY, CDR2 SMNVEV (reference sequence).

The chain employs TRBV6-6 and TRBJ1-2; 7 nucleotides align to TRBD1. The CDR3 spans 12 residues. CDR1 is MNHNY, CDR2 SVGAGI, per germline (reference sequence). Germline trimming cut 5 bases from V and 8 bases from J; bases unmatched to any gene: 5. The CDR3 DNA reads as TGTGCCAGCAGTACGACAGGGAAAGGCTACACCTTC. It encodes CASSTTGKGYTF.

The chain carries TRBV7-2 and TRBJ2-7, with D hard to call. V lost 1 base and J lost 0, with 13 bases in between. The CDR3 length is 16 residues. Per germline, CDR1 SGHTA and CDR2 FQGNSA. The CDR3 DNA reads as TGTGCCAGCAGCTTAGAAGTCCTTTACAGCTCCTACGAGCAGTACTTC. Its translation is CASSLEVLYSSYEQYF.

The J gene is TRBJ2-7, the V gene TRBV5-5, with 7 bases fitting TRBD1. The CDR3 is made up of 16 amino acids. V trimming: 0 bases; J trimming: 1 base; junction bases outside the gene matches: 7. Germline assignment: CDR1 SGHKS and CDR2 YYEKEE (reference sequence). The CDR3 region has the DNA TGTGCCAGCAGCTTGGCGGACAGGATAGGGTCCTACGAGCAGTACTTC. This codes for CASSLADRIGSYEQYF.

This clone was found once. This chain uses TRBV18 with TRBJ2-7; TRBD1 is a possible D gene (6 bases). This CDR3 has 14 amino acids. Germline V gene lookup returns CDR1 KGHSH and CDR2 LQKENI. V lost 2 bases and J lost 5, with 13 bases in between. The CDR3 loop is CASSPTAGAHEQYF. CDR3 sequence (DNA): TGTGCCAGCTCACCAACGGCAGGGGCCCACGAGCAGTACTTC.

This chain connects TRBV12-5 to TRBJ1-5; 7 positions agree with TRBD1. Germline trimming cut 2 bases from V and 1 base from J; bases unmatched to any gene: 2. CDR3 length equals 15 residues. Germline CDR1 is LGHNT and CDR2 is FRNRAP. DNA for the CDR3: TGTGCTAGTGGTTTGAAACAGGGGAGCAATCAGCCCCAGCATTTT. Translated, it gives CASGLKQGSNQPQHF.